There are a few counts of the clone carrying this T cell receptor (beta chain). Its specificity is unknown. The sample originates from a study of response to subunit inactivated influenza vaccine. Study-wide results and limits: Few new T cells, the authors suggested, are recruited by each seasonal influenza vaccination.

The V end was cut by 0 bases, the J end by 0 bases, with 15 bases between. Germline assignment: CDR1 SGHRS and CDR2 YFSETQ. This CDR3 has 18 residues. MiXCR was run by TCRdb on the RT-PCR reads, yielding one entry per CDR3 protein. The sample shows 500,000 to 600,000 distinct CDR3 sequences, 10% to 15% of them seen only once. This material consisted of PBMCs from blood, taken about 6 weeks after vaccination. The rearrangement links TRBV5-1 to TRBJ2-2, with D perhaps matching TRBD1 (5 bases). This clonotype originated in a man aged 50 to 60 who received an inactivated influenza vaccine. CDR3 sequence: CASSLDVAGPANTGELFF. The CDR3, as DNA: TGCGCCAGCAGCTTGGATGTGGCAGGGCCGGCGAACACCGGGGAGCTGTTTTTT.